This TCR beta chain is from a study of technical replicates of blood from several donors. V lost 1 base to trimming and J lost 6 bases; unmatched junction nucleotides: 7. Germline lookup yields CDR1 SGHRS and CDR2 YFSETQ. The CDR3 runs to 15 residues. Repertoires were generated with immunoSEQ multiplex PCR, while TCRdb's copy carries only in-frame clones and drops some. Altogether 55,000 to 75,000 clones are present, 75% to 95% being singletons, with the ten largest covering around 3.6%. Sequenced sample: PBMCs. This TCR came from a human donor in good health. Some clones in this sample may be carry-over from other donors' samples. This sequence joins TRBV5-1 and TRBJ2-7; 10 bases match TRBD2. The CDR3 coding sequence is TGCGCCAGCAGCTTGAGTTCTAGCGGGAGTGGCGAGCAGTACTTC. Residues: CASSLSSSGSGEQYF.